The T cell receptor (beta chain) described here comes from a study of blood T cells in healthy people across ages (dated by TCRdb to the mid-2010s). Regarding the research as a whole: In model experiments, template switching captured roughly one uniquely barcoded TCR beta cDNA molecule for every two T cells. To track age-related changes in TCR beta repertoire diversity, the study relied on deep sequencing normalized with unique cDNA molecular identifiers. The donors were divided into four age groups: young (average roughly 15 years), middle-aged (approximately 41), aged (approximately 59) and long-lived (nearly 85). Using the same blood draw, the study looked at two additional independent replicas of 1 million unique cDNA reads for two donors, one aged 18 to 30 and the other aged 80 or older. To avoid experimental bias, donors of different ages were randomly spread across the sequencing lanes.

V trim: 5 bases; J trim: 4 bases; unmatched bases: 4. From the cysteine up to the phenylalanine, the CDR3 has a length of 14 residues. Only the CDR3 portion is preserved as DNA: 42 bases, with reading frame beginning at the first base. The CDR1 and CDR2 encoded by the germline V gene (reference sequence) are SEHNR and FQNEAQ. The library was produced with 5' RACE. Data came from an Illumina HiSeq 2500. A second PCR of roughly 6 to 11 cycles was performed with a sample-barcoded 5' primer and a J-beta primer mix. Each TCR beta cDNA molecule received a unique molecular identifier from a template-switch 5' adaptor carrying 12 random nucleotides. At least 2.5 million CDR3-containing paired-end reads were obtained from each sample. The Mint cDNA synthesis kit, primed by a TRBC-specific oligonucleotide, was used to synthesize first-strand cDNA from all RNA. Following uracil-DNA glycosylase treatment, all cDNA underwent a first 18-cycle PCR with the universal primers M1SS and BC2_uni_R. The study's own analysis went as follows. For normalization, 1 million high-quality reads, each with a distinct molecular identifier, were randomly selected from each sample. Instead of being binned into consensus sequences, reads that shared molecular identifiers were thrown out. MiTCR, set to a Q25 quality threshold and the strictest error-elimination algorithm, was used for CDR3 identification, clonotype clustering and error correction. A nonparametric unseen species model with Euler transformation was used to estimate lower-bound total TCR beta diversity. TCRdb handled the public reads itself, with Q25 trimming in fastp and clone calling in MiXCR, and kept productive beta chains. Entries that share a CDR3 protein sequence are merged under the most common genes and DNA. TCRdb, rather than the study authors, made the V and J calls. The sample table contains nearly 800,000 distinct CDR3 sequences; only one count was recorded for 56% of them. Clones ranked in the top ten supply about 26% of the sample.

Findings and caveats that apply to the study as a whole: There was a strong correlation between observed TCR beta diversity and the percentage of naive T cells measured by flow cytometry. Because the CMV infection status of the donors was unknown, age-related changes in expanded clonotypes may potentially have been confounded. Compared with the aged group, the long-lived group had more naive CD4+ T cells, fewer expanded clones and increased TCR diversity, suggesting age selection. Since profiling was done on bulk unsorted PBMCs, naive and antigen-experienced compartments could not be conclusively compared. Observed TCR beta diversity per million T cells fell roughly linearly with age, and a significant reduction was already apparent by age about 36. Total diversity estimates from one million sequenced T cells were considered lower bounds and underestimates.

A word on this clonotype: What antigen it recognizes has not been identified. Within one base of it there is no much larger clone, and no base qualities were kept.

Systemically healthy Caucasian individuals from Russia, approximately 39 in total and aged roughly 6 to 100 years, were included as donors. Each donor gave roughly 9 milliliters of peripheral blood, drawn into EDTA-treated Vacutainer tubes. Ficoll-Paque density-gradient centrifugation was used to isolate PBMCs, with at least 6.5 million per sample. Total RNA, at least 6 micrograms per sample, was extracted from PBMCs with Trizol reagent. Naive CD45RAhigh/CD27high T cell percentages were measured by flow cytometry on a PBMC aliquot from every donor. The rearranged chain carries TRBV7-9 and TRBJ2-3, and 9 bases in between align with TRBD1. The sample taken for sequencing was blood. This clonotype was sampled from a man aged 40-49 years in good health. The DNA reads as follows: TGTGCCAGCAGCCCACAGGGGGCCCCAGATACGCAGTATTTT. The resulting protein is CASSPQGAPDTQYF.